One sample yielded the 25 T cell receptor beta chains listed below, sequenced in a study of shared clonotypes between healthy human individuals. Sequencing used immunoSEQ multiplex PCR; TCRdb keeps in-frame clones, though not all of them. The top ten clones hold roughly a quarter of a sample with over 100,000 clones, roughly 70% of them seen once. The sample was memory CD8+ T cells sorted from blood. Subset in this sample: CD45RO+ cells pooled with CCR7-negative TemRA cells. The source is a woman aged 25-40 years in good health.

J is TRBJ2-3 and V is TRBV6-6, with a tentative D call TRBD2 (5 bases). V shed 0 bases and J shed 1 base, with 11 bases lying between them. This CDR3 region has 16 residues. Germline-derived CDR1 and CDR2 are MNHNY and SVGAGI (reference sequence). The CDR3 region has the DNA TGTGCCAGCAGTTACTCGGAGGATCTCGGCACAGATACGCAGTATTTT. Residues: CASSYSEDLGTDTQYF.

V is TRBV10-1 and J is TRBJ2-3; 13 bases align to TRBD2. The CDR3 is made up of 17 amino acids. CDR1 and CDR2 from the germline V gene are WNHNN and SYGVQD (reference sequence). After removal of 2 bases from V and 4 bases from J, the junction contained 6 bases not matched to a gene. CDR3: CASSERWTSGSADTQYF. CDR3 nucleotides: TGCGCCAGCAGTGAGCGATGGACTAGCGGGAGCGCAGATACGCAGTATTTT.

The V gene is TRBV4-1, the J gene TRBJ2-6; perhaps TRBD1 as D (6 bases). This CDR3 contains 16 residues. V was cut by 0 bases and J by 1 base, with 7 bases left in between. Germline V CDR1 and CDR2: MGHRA, YSYEKL. The CDR3 DNA follows: TGCGCCAGCAGCCAAGAAGGGACATCTGGGGCCAACGTCCTGACTTTC. Amino acids: CASSQEGTSGANVLTF.

This sequence joins TRBV11-3 and TRBJ2-5; the match to TRBD2 covers 14 bases. There are 18 residues in the CDR3. Trimming cost V 5 bases and J 3 bases; bases outside gene matches: 11. Germline lookup yields CDR1 SGHNT and CDR2 YENEEA. The CDR3 reads CASSLYFPGLAGEETQYF. The CDR3 bases are TGTGCCAGCAGCCTCTACTTTCCGGGACTAGCGGGAGAAGAGACCCAGTACTTC.

A note on this clone: Other DNA sequences from this sample encode an identical CDR3 as well. The V gene is TRBV5-1, the J gene TRBJ2-1, with 7 bases lining up with TRBD2. V lost 1 base, J lost 4 bases, and 5 bases stayed unmatched. The germline CDR1 and CDR2 sequences are SGHRS and YFSETQ. This CDR3 region has 15 residues. The CDR3 region has the DNA TGCGCCAGCAGCTTGAGCAGCGGGGCGTACAATGAGCAGTTCTTC. It yields the protein CASSLSSGAYNEQFF.

This clone was detected many times. Here the CDR3 reads CASSPRLLVGEQYF. The CDR3 DNA sequence: TGTGCCAGCAGTCCCCGGTTGTTAGTGGGGGAGCAGTACTTC. The J gene is TRBJ2-7, the V gene TRBV27; D is undetermined. V was clipped by 5 bases and J by 7 bases, with 18 bases between them. Germline V lookup: CDR1 MNHEY, CDR2 SMNVEV (reference sequence). The CDR3 extends over 14 amino acids.

The V gene is TRBV19, the J gene TRBJ2-1; D possibly corresponds to TRBD2 (6 bases). The germline V and J ends were trimmed by 6 bases and 4 bases, with 16 bases remaining between them. This CDR3 is 15 amino acids long. Looked up from germline, CDR1 is LNHDA and CDR2 is SQIVND (reference sequence). The CDR3, as DNA: TGTGCCAGTAGAAGGGACTCGACGAAATACAATGAGCAGTTCTTC. It specifies CASRRDSTKYNEQFF.

The V gene is TRBV4-2, the J gene TRBJ1-4, with TRBD1 matching 8 bases. V dropped 0 bases and J dropped 5; count of bases not matched to a gene: 8. Looked up from germline, CDR1 is LGHNA and CDR2 is YNFKEQ. The CDR3 loop spans 17 amino acids. CDR3 nucleotide sequence: TGTGCCAGCAGCCAAGAAGGGATCGGGACAGGAAATGAAAAACTGTTTTTT. Protein product: CASSQEGIGTGNEKLFF.

This clone was counted only a few times. J is TRBJ1-5 and V is TRBV5-6, with D possibly being TRBD1 (5 bases). The CDR3 has 14 amino acids. V shed 4 bases and J shed 7 bases, with 15 bases lying between them. Germline V gene data show CDR1 as SGHDT and CDR2 as YYEEEE. CDR3 sequence reads: CASSGDGGLQPQHF. DNA of the CDR3: TGTGCCAGCAGCGGGGACGGAGGACTGCAGCCCCAGCATTTT.

This clone rates as medium-sized. The V call is TRBV28, the J call TRBJ2-4, with D maybe TRBD1 (5 bases). The CDR3 length is 14 residues. Trimming shortened V by 2 bases and J by 1 base, and 6 bases separated the two germline ends. Germline V gene data show CDR1 as MDHEN and CDR2 as SYDVKM. CDR3 nucleotides: TGTGCCAGCAGTTTAAGGGGCGCCAAAAACATTCAGTACTTC. Translating gives CASSLRGAKNIQYF.

This chain joins TRBV27 and TRBJ1-1, with a weak D call TRBD1 (6 bases). CDR1 and CDR2 from the germline V gene are MNHEY and SMNVEV (reference sequence). With 0 bases removed from V and 5 bases from J, the gap between germline ends came to 22 bases. This CDR3 is built from 18 residues. CDR3 sequence: CASSLSWGKGGAGTEAFF. CDR3 nucleotides: TGTGCCAGCAGTTTATCATGGGGAAAGGGGGGGGCGGGAACTGAAGCTTTCTTT.

The CDR3 spells CSVEMKTSSGNTIYF. As DNA, the CDR3 is TGCAGCGTTGAAATGAAGACGAGCTCTGGAAACACCATATATTTT. The chain combines TRBV29-1 with TRBJ1-3; D ambiguous. From germline, CDR1 is SQVTM and CDR2 ANQGSEA. The CDR3 extends over 15 amino acids. The V end was cut by 2 bases, the J end by 0 bases, with 11 bases between.

This sequence joins TRBV28 and TRBJ2-1; 9 bases align to TRBD2. CDR1 and CDR2 (germline): MDHEN, SYDVKM. The V and J ends lost 1 base and 2 bases, in that order; junction bases with no gene match: 3. The CDR3 extends over 16 amino acids. In DNA form, the CDR3 reads TGTGCCAGCAGTTTATTCGCTAGCGGGACCTACAATGAGCAGTTCTTC. The encoded protein is CASSLFASGTYNEQFF.

This rearrangement joins TRBV5-4 to TRBJ1-3; 8 bases agree with TRBD1. Germline V gene data show CDR1 as SGHNT and CDR2 as YYREEE (reference sequence). V shed 3 bases and J 0 bases; nucleotides not matched to a gene: 14. This CDR3 spans 19 amino acids. The CDR3 nucleotides are TGTGCCAGCAGCTCACCCTCCCGGACAGGGATCTCCTCTGGAAACACCATATATTTT. It codes for CASSSPSRTGISSGNTIYF.

This clone was seen a single time. This rearrangement joins TRBV4-2 to TRBJ2-7; D not certain. This CDR3 is 13 amino acids long. Germline CDR1 LGHNA, CDR2 YNFKEQ. The V end lost 0 bases, the J end lost 3 bases, and 6 bases lay between the germline ends. Here the CDR3 DNA reads TGTGCCAGCAGCCAAGAGTTTAACTACGAGCAGTACTTC. This gives the protein CASSQEFNYEQYF.

The CDR3 protein is CAWRRFTSGNTIYF. DNA for the CDR3: TGTGCCTGGAGGAGGTTTACCTCTGGAAACACCATATATTTT. The rearrangement links TRBV30 to TRBJ1-3, with D unclear. Deletions cut 3 bases from V and 0 bases from J, with 9 bases between. The germline gives CDR1 GTSNPN, CDR2 SVGIG (reference sequence). CDR3 length equals 14 residues.

This clone was detected a few times. J is TRBJ2-5 and V is TRBV25-1, with TRBD1 matching over 10 bases. V was pared by 3 bases and J by 4 bases, with 5 bases of the junction left unmatched. CDR1 MGHDK and CDR2 SYGVNS come from the germline V gene. This CDR3 comprises 15 residues. CDR3 nucleotides: TGTGCCAGCAGTGATGACAGGGGGCAGAGAGAGACCCAGTACTTC. The encoded protein is CASSDDRGQRETQYF.

The rearrangement links TRBV5-6 to TRBJ2-7, with D maybe TRBD2 (5 bases). Per germline, CDR1 SGHDT and CDR2 YYEEEE. The CDR3 is 14 amino acids. Deletions cut 0 bases from V and 3 bases from J, with 10 bases between. This CDR3 reads CASSLVGGFYEQYF. The CDR3 DNA reads as TGTGCCAGCAGCTTGGTTGGCGGGTTCTACGAGCAGTACTTC.

There are many counts of this clone. J is TRBJ2-1 and V is TRBV25-1; TRBD1 is a possible D gene (7 bases). From germline, CDR1 is MGHDK and CDR2 SYGVNS. The CDR3 length is 16 residues. V was shortened by 5 bases and J by 4 bases, with 18 bases between the two germline ends. Written as DNA, the CDR3 is TGTGCCAGCAGTCAAGGGGCGGGACAGATATACAATGAGCAGTTCTTC. This sequence encodes CASSQGAGQIYNEQFF.

In DNA form, the CDR3 reads TGTGCCAGCAGCCCCCGGGGTAGCGGGATCTCCTACGAGCAGTACTTC. It codes for CASSPRGSGISYEQYF. The J gene is TRBJ2-7, the V gene TRBV9; 8 bases fit TRBD2. CDR1 is SGDLS, CDR2 YYNGEE, per germline. The V segment lost 4 bases and the J segment 0 bases; nucleotides outside the gene matches: 9. The CDR3 sequence is 16 residues long.

This chain joins TRBV2 and TRBJ1-1, with D maybe TRBD1 (5 bases). The CDR3 extends over 16 amino acids. The V and J ends lost 6 bases and 6 bases respectively, with 23 bases between them. In germline, CDR1 is SNHLY, CDR2 FYNNEI. The CDR3 sequence: CASSFVLGEGISEAFF. The CDR3 bases are TGTGCCAGCAGCTTCGTCCTGGGGGAGGGCATCTCTGAAGCTTTCTTT.

The gene calls are TRBV18 and TRBJ2-3; D is possibly TRBD2 (6 bases). Germline V gene lookup returns CDR1 KGHSH and CDR2 LQKENI. The CDR3 spans 14 residues. V lost 5 bases and J lost 2, with 11 bases in between. In DNA form, the CDR3 reads TGTGCCAGCTCAGCCGGGACTCACACAGATACGCAGTATTTT. The encoded protein is CASSAGTHTDTQYF.

DNA for the CDR3: TGCGCCAGCAGCCGAGCACTAGCGGGGTTCTACGAGCAGTACTTC. Its translation is CASSRALAGFYEQYF. The chain combines TRBV4-1 with TRBJ2-7, with 10 bases identical to TRBD2. V lost 4 bases, J lost 3 bases, and 6 bases stayed unmatched. The germline gives CDR1 MGHRA, CDR2 YSYEKL. The CDR3 totals 15 residues.

The chain couples TRBV10-1 to TRBJ2-1, with a weak D call TRBD2 (6 bases). Deletions cut 0 bases from V and 6 bases from J, with 9 bases between. There are 14 residues in the CDR3. From germline, CDR1 is WNHNN and CDR2 SYGVQD (reference sequence). The CDR3 coding sequence is TGCGCCAGCAGTGAGTCAATGGGGGGCAATGAGCAGTTCTTC. As protein: CASSESMGGNEQFF.

This chain uses TRBV7-3 with TRBJ2-5, with 8 bases identical to TRBD2. V shed 1 base, J shed 5 bases, and the junction held 6 bases outside the gene matches. The CDR3 consists of 15 residues. The germline CDR1 and CDR2 sequences are SGHTA and FQGTGA. The CDR3 reads CASSLIAGGRETQYF. The DNA for the CDR3 is TGTGCCAGCAGCTTAATTGCGGGAGGACGGGAGACCCAGTACTTC.